This T cell receptor (beta chain) is from a study of T cell changes during pregnancy in multiple sclerosis. Here immunoSEQ multiplex PCR was the method, and the copy in TCRdb shows in-frame clones only, minus some. The sample contains 55,000 to 65,000 clones, around 93% of which appear only once. Trimming at V came to 5 bases and at J to 5 bases, leaving 5 bases not matched to a gene. The CDR3 consists of 14 residues. CDR1 and CDR2 from the germline V gene are SGHDT and YYEEEE. This sequence joins TRBV5-6 and TRBJ2-3, with 10 bases matching TRBD2. The sequence derives from a female donor with multiple sclerosis, enrolled in a pregnancy study. The sample in question was peripheral blood, obtained after pregnancy. The CDR3: CASSLAGVLDTQYF. In DNA, the CDR3 is TGTGCCAGCAGTCTAGCGGGAGTCCTAGATACGCAGTATTTT.